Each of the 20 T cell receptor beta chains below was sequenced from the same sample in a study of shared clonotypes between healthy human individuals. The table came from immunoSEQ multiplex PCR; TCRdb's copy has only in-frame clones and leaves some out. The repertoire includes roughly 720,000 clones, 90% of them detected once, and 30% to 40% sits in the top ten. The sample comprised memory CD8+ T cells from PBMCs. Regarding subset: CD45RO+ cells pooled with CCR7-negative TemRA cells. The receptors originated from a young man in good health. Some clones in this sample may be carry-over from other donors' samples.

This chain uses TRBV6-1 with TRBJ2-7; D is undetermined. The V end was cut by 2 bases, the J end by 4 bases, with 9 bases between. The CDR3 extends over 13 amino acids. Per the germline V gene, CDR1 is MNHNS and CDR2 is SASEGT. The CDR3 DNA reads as TGTGCCAGCAGTGAAATTAGAAGGTACGAGCAGTACTTC. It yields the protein CASSEIRRYEQYF.

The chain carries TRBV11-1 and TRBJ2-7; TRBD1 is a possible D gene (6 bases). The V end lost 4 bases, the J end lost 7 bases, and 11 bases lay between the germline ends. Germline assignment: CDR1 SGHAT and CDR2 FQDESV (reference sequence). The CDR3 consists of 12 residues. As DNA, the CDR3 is TGTGCCAGCAGCTCCCAGGGGCAGGAGCAGTACTTC. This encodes CASSSQGQEQYF. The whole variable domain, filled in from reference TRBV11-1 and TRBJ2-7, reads EAEVAQSPRYKITEKSQAVAFWCDPISGHATLYWYRQILGQGPELLVQFQDESVVDDSQLPKDRFSAERLKGVDSTLKIQPAELGDSAMYLCASSSQGQEQYFGPGTRLTVT.

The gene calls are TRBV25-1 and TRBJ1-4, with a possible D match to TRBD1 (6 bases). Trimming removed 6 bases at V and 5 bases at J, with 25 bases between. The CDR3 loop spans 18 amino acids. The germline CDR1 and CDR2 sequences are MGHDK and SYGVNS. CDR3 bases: TGTGCCAGCAGCGCCCCAAACGGAGGGGGGGACGGAAATGAAAAACTGTTTTTT. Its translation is CASSAPNGGGDGNEKLFF.

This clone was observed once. The CDR3 sequence is CASTPRAEPYNEQFF. In DNA, the CDR3 is TGTGCCAGCACTCCGCGGGCAGAACCTTACAATGAGCAGTTCTTC. The rearrangement links TRBV19 to TRBJ2-1; a possible D gene is TRBD2 (5 bases). This CDR3 is built from 15 residues. The germline gives CDR1 LNHDA, CDR2 SQIVND (reference sequence). The V end lost 9 bases, the J end lost 4 bases, and 19 bases lay between the germline ends.

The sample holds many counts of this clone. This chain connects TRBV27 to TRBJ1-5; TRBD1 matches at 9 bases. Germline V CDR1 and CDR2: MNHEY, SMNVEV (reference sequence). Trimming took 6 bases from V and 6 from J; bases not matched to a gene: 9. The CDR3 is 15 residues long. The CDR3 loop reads CASRADRGGIQPQHF. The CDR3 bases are TGTGCCAGCAGGGCCGACAGGGGGGGAATTCAGCCCCAGCATTTT.

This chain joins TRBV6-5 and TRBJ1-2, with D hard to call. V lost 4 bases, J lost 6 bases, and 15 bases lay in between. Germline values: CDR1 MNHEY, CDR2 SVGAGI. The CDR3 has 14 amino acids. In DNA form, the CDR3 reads TGTGCCAGCAGTTGGACCTCCCCCGGCGATGGCTACACCTTC. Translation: CASSWTSPGDGYTF.

The CDR3 region is CASSRPGAEAFF. The CDR3 coding sequence is TGTGCCAGTAGTAGGCCGGGCGCTGAAGCTTTCTTT. V usage is TRBV19 and J usage is TRBJ1-1, with D hard to call. The CDR3 is 12 residues long. Germline-derived CDR1 and CDR2 are LNHDA and SQIVND (reference sequence). Trimming stripped 4 bases from V and 6 bases from J, with 9 bases between.

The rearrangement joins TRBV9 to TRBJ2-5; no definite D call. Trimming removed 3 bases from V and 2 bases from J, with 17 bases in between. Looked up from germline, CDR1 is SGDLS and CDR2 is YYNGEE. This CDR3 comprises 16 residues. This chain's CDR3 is CASSASMDGLQETQYF. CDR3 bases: TGTGCCAGCAGCGCTTCAATGGACGGGTTACAAGAGACCCAGTACTTC.

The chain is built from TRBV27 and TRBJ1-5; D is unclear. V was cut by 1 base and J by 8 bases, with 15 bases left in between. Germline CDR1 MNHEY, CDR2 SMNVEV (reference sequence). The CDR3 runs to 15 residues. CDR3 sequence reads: CASSLYGVLGEPQHF. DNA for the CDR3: TGTGCCAGCAGTTTATACGGGGTCCTGGGAGAGCCCCAGCATTTT.

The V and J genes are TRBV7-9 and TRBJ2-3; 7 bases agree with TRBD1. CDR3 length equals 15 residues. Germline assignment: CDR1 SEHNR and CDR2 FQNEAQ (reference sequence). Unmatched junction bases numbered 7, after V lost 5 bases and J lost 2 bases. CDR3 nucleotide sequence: TGTGCCAGCAGCCCGGAGACAGGGTACACAGATACGCAGTATTTT. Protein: CASSPETGYTDTQYF.

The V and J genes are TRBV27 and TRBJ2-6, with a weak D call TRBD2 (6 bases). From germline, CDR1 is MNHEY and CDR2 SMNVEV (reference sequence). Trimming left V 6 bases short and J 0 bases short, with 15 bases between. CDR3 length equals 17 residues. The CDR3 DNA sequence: TGTGCCAGCAGCCCTAGCGCAGGAGACTCTGGGGCCAACGTCCTGACTTTC. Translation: CASSPSAGDSGANVLTF.

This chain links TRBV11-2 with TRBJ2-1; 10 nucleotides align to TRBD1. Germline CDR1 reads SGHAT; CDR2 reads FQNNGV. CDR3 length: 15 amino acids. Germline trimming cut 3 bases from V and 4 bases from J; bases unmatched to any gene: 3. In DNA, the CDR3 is TGTGCCAGCAGCTTCCGGGACAGGGGTTACAATGAGCAGTTCTTC. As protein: CASSFRDRGYNEQFF.

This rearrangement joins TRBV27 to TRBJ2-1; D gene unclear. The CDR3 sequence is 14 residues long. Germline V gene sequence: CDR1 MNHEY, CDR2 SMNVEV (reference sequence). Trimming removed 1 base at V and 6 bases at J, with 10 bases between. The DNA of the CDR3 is TGTGCCAGCAGTTTATACCTTAGCCCCAATGAGCAGTTCTTC. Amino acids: CASSLYLSPNEQFF.

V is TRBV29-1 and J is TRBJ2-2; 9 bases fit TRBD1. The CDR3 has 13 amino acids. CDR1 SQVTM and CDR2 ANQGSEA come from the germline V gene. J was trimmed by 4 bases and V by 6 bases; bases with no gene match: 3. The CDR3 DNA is TGCAGCGTAACAGGGGGCAGCACCGGGGAGCTGTTTTTT. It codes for CSVTGGSTGELFF.

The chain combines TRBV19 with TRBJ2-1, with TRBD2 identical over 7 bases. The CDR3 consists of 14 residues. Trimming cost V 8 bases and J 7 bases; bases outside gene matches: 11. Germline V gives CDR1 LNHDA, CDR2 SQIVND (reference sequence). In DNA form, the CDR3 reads TGTGCCAGTTCGAGGGAGGGCTTGCGAAATGAGCAGTTCTTC. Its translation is CASSREGLRNEQFF. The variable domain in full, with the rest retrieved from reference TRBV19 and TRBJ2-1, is DGGITQSPKYLFRKEGQNVTLSCEQNLNHDAMYWYRQDPGQGLRLIYYSQIVNDFQKGDIAEGYSVSREKKESFPLTVTSAQKNPTAFYLCASSREGLRNEQFFGPGTRLTVL.

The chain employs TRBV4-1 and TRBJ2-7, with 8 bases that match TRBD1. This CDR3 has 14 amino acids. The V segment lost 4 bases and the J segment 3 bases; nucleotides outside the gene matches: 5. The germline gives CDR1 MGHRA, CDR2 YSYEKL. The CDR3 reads CASSPGQANYEQYF. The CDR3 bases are TGCGCCAGCAGCCCGGGACAGGCGAACTACGAGCAGTACTTC.

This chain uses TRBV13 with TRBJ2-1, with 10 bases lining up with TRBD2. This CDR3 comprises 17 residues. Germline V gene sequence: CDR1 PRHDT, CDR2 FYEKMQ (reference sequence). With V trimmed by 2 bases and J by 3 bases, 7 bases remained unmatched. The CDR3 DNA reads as TGTGCCAGCAGCTTACAGCGGGAGGGCCATAGCTACAATGAGCAGTTCTTC. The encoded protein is CASSLQREGHSYNEQFF.

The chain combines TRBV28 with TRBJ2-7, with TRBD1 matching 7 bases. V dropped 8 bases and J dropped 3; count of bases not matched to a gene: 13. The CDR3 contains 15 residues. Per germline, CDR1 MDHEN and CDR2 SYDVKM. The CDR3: CASPPHEGANYEQYF. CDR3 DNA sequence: TGTGCCAGCCCCCCTCACGAGGGGGCGAACTACGAGCAGTACTTC.

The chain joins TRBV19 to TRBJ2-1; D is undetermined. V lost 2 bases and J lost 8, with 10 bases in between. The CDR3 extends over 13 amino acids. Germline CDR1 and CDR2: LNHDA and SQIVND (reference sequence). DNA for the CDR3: TGTGCCAGTAGTATATTCGGGCCCGATGAGCAGTTCTTC. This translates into CASSIFGPDEQFF.

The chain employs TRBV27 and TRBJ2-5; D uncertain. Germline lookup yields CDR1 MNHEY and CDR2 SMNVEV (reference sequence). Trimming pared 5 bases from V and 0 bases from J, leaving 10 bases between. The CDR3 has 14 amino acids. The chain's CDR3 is CASSTNPYQETQYF. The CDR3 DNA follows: TGTGCCAGCAGTACCAACCCGTACCAAGAGACCCAGTACTTC.